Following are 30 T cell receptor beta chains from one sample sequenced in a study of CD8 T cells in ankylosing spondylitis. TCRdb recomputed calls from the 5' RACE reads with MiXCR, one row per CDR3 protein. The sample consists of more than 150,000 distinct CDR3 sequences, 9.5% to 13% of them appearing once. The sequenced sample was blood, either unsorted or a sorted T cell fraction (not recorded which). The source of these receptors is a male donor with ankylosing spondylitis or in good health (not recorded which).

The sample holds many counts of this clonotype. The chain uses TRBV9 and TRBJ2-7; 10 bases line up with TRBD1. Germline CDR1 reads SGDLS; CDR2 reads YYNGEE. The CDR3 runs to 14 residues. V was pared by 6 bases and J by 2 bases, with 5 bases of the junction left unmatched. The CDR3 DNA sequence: TGTGCCAGCAAAAGGGGGACAGGGGCCTACGAGCAGTACTTC. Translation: CASKRGTGAYEQYF. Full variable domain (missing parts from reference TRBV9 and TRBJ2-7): DSGVTQTPKHLITATGQRVTLRCSPRSGDLSVYWYQQSLDQGLQFLIQYYNGEERAKGNILERFSAQQFPDLHSELNLSSLELGDSALYFCASKRGTGAYEQYFGPGTRLTVT.

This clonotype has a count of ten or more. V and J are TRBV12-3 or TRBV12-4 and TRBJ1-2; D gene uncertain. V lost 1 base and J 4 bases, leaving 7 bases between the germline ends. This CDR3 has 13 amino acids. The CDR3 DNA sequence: TGTGCCAGCAGTTTAGGACGGATCTATGGCTACACCTTC. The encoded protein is CASSLGRIYGYTF.

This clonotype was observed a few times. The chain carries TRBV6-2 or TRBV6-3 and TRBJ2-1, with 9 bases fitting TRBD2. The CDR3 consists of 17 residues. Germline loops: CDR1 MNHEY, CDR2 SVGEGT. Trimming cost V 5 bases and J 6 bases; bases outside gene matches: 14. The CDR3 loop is CASSPPFSGSTSNEQFF. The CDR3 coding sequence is TGTGCCAGCAGTCCCCCTTTTAGCGGGAGTACGAGCAATGAGCAGTTCTTC.

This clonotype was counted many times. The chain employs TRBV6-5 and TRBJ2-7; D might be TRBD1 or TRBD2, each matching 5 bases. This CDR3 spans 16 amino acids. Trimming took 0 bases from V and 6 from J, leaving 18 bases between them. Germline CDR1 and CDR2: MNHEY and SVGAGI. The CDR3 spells CASSYSSMGVFSEQYF. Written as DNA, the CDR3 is TGTGCCAGCAGTTACTCGAGTATGGGGGTCTTTTCCGAGCAGTACTTC.

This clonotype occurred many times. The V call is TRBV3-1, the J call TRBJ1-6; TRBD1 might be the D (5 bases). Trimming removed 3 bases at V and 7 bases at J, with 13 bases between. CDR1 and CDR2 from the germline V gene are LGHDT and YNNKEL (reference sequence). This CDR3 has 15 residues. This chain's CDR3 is CASSQRRGENSPLHF. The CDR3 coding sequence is TGTGCCAGCAGCCAGCGTAGGGGTGAAAATTCACCCCTCCACTTT.

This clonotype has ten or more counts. The CDR3, as DNA: TGTGCCAGCAGCTTGGCACTAGCGGGCGGCACAGATACGCAGTATTTT. This translates into CASSLALAGGTDTQYF. The rearrangement joins TRBV5-5 to TRBJ2-3; 9 bases fit TRBD2. Looked up from germline, CDR1 is SGHKS and CDR2 is YYEKEE (reference sequence). This CDR3 has 16 amino acids. Losses at the gene ends were 0 bases for V and 1 base for J; bases not matched to a gene: 3.

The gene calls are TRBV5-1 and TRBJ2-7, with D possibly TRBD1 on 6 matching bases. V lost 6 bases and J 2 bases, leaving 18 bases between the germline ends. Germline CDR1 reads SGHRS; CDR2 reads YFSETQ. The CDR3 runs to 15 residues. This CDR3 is CASNRAAQGTYEQYF. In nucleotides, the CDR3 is TGCGCCAGCAATCGGGCCGCACAGGGAACCTACGAGCAGTACTTC.

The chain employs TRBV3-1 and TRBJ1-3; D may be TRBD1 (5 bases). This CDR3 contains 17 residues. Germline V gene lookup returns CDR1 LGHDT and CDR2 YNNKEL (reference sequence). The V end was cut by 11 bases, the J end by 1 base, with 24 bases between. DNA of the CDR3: TGTGCCTCCTGCCCCCGCAGGGAAGGTTTATCTGGAAACACCATATATTTT. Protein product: CASCPRREGLSGNTIYF.

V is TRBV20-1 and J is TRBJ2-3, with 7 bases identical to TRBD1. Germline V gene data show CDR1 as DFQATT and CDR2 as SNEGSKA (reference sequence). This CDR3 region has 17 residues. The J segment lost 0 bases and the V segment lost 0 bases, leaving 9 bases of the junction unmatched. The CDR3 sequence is CSARDLFETGSTDTQYF. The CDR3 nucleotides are TGCAGTGCTAGAGATCTTTTCGAGACAGGGAGCACAGATACGCAGTATTTT.

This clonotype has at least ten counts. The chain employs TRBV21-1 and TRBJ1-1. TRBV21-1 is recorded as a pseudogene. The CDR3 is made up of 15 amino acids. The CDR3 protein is CASSNPFREGTEAFF. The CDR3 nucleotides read TGTGCCAGCAGCAACCCGTTCAGGGAGGGCACTGAAGCTTTCTTT.

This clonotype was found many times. CDR3 sequence (DNA): TGTGCCAGCAGTGAATCACAGGGTCTGGCCGGCTACACCTTC. It is translated as CASSESQGLAGYTF. The chain couples TRBV6-1 to TRBJ1-2, with D possibly matching TRBD1 (6 bases). Trimming left V 2 bases short and J 8 bases short, with 15 bases between. Germline assignment: CDR1 MNHNS and CDR2 SASEGT. The CDR3 has 14 amino acids.

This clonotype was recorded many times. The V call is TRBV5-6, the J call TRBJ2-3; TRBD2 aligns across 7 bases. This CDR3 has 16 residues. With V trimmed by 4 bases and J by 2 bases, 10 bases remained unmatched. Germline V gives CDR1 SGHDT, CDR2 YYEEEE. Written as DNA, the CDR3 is TGTGCCAGCAGCCGGGACCCAGCGGGATTCACAGATACGCAGTATTTT. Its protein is CASSRDPAGFTDTQYF.

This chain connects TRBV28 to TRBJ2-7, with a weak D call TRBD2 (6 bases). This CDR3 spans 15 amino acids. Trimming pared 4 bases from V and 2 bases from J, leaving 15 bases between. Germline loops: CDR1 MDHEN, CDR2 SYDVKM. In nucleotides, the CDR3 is TGTGCCAGCAGTTCTCGACTAGTACCCACCTACGAGCAGTACTTC. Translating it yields CASSSRLVPTYEQYF.

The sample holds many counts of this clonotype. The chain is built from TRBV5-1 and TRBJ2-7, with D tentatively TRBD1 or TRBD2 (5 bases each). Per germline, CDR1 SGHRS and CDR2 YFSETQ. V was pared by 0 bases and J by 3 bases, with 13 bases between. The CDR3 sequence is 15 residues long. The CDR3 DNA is TGCGCCAGCAGCTTGGAGGGGACCTCATTCTACGAGCAGTACTTC. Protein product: CASSLEGTSFYEQYF.

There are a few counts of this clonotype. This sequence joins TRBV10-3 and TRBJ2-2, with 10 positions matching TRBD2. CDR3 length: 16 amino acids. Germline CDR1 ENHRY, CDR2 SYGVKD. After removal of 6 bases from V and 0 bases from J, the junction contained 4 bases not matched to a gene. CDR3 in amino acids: CAIRPTSGANTGELFF. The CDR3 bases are TGTGCCATCAGGCCAACTAGCGGGGCGAACACCGGGGAGCTGTTTTTT.

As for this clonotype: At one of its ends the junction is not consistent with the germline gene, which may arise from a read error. The CDR3 DNA reads TGTGTCAGCAGCTTAGACCTCGACAATGAGCAGTTCTTC. The encoded protein is CVSSLDLDNEQFF. The chain is built from TRBV11-3 and TRBJ2-1; D remains ambiguous. This CDR3 has 13 residues. Germline CDR1 is SGHNT and CDR2 is YENEEA.

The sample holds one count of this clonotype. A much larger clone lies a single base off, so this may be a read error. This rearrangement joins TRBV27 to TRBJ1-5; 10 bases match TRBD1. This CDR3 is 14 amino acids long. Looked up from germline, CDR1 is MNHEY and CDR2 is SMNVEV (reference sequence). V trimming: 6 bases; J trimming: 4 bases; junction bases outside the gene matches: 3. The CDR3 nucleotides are TGTGCCAGCAGACGGACAGGGGGAAATCAGCCCCAGCATTTT. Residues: CASRRTGGNQPQHF.

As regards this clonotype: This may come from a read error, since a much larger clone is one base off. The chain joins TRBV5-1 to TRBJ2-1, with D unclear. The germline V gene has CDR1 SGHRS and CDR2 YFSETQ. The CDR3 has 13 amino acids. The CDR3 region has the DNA TGCGCCAGCAGCCCTGGAGTACGGAATGAGCAGCTCTTC. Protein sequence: CASSPGVRNEQLF.

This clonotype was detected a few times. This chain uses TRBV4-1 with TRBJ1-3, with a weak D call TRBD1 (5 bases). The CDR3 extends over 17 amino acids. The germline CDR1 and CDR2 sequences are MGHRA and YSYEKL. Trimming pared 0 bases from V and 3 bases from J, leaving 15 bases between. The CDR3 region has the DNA TGCGCCAGCAGCCAAGAGGGCTTCGGCAGGGTTGGAAACACCATATATTTT. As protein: CASSQEGFGRVGNTIYF.

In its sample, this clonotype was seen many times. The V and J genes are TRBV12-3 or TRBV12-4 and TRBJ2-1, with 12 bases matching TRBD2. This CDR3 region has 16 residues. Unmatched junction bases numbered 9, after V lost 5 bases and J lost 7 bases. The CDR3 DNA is TGTGCCAGCAGTCGTGGACTAGCGGGGAGGGCAAATGAGCAGTTCTTC. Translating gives CASSRGLAGRANEQFF.

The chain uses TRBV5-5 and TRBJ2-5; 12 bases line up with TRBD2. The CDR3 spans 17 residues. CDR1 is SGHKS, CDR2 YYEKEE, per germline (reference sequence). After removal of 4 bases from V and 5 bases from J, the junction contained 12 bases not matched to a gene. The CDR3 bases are TGTGCCAGCAGCCTAACCCCTAGGACTAGCGGGGCGGAGACCCAGTACTTC. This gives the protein CASSLTPRTSGAETQYF.

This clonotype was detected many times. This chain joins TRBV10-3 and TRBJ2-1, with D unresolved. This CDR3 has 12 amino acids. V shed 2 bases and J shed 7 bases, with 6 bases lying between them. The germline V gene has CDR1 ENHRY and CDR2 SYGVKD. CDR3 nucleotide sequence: TGTGCCATCAGTGAGCGCTTTAATGAGCAGTTCTTC. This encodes CAISERFNEQFF.

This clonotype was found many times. This chain's CDR3 is CASSLEGSPYNEQFF. CDR3 bases: TGCGCCAGCAGCTTGGAAGGGAGTCCCTACAATGAGCAGTTCTTC. V and J are TRBV5-1 and TRBJ2-1; a weak D match, TRBD2 (5 bases). V was pared by 0 bases and J by 2 bases, with 9 bases between. The germline V gene encodes CDR1 SGHRS and CDR2 YFSETQ. The CDR3 is made up of 15 amino acids.

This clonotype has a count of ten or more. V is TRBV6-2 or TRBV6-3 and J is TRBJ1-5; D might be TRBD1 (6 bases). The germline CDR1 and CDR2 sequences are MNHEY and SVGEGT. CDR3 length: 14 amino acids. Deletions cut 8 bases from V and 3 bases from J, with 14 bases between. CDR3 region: CASSETGPNQPQHF. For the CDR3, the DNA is TGTGCCAGCTCCGAGACAGGACCCAATCAGCCCCAGCATTTT.

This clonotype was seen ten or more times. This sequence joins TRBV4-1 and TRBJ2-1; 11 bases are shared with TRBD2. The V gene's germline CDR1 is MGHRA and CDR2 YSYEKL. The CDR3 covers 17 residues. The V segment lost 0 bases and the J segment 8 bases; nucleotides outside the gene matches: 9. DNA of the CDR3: TGCGCCAGCAGCCAAGATGAGGAACTAGCGGGAGTAGATGAGCAGTTCTTC. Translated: CASSQDEELAGVDEQFF.

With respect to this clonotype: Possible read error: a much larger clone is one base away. In nucleotides, the CDR3 is TGTGCCAGCAGCTGTTGGTGGCGGGGGGGCAAGGGAAATGAGCAGTTCTTC. It is translated as CASSCWWRGGKGNEQFF. The gene calls are TRBV13 and TRBJ2-1; the match to TRBD2 covers 9 bases. CDR1 and CDR2 from the germline V gene are PRHDT and FYEKMQ (reference sequence). The CDR3 runs to 17 residues. Germline trimming cut 4 bases from V and 7 bases from J; bases unmatched to any gene: 14.

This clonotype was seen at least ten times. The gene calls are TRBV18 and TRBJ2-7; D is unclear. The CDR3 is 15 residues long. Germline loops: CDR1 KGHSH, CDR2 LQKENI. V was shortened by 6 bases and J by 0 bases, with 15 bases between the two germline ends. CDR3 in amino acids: CASSPPASLSYEQYF. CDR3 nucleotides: TGTGCCAGCTCGCCGCCCGCGTCCCTCTCCTACGAGCAGTACTTC.

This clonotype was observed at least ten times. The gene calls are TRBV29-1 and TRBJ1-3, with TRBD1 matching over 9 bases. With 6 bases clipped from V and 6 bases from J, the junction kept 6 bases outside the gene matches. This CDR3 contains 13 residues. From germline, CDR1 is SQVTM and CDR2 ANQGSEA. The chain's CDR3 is CSVAGTGLNTIYF. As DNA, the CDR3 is TGCAGCGTGGCCGGGACAGGGCTAAACACCATATATTTT.

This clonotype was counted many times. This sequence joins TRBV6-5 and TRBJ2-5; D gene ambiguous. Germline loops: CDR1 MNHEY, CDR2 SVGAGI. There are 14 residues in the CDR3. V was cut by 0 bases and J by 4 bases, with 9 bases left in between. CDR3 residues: CASSYSILGETQYF. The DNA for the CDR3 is TGTGCCAGCAGTTACTCGATCCTGGGAGAGACCCAGTACTTC.

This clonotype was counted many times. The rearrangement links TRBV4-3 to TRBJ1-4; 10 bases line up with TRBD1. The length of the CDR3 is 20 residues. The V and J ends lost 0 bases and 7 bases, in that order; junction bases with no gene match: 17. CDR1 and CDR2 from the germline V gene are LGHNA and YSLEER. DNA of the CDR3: TGCGCCAGCAGCCAAGATAGGTTTATGGGACAGGGGAATGAAGCTGAAAAACTGTTTTTT. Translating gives CASSQDRFMGQGNEAEKLFF.